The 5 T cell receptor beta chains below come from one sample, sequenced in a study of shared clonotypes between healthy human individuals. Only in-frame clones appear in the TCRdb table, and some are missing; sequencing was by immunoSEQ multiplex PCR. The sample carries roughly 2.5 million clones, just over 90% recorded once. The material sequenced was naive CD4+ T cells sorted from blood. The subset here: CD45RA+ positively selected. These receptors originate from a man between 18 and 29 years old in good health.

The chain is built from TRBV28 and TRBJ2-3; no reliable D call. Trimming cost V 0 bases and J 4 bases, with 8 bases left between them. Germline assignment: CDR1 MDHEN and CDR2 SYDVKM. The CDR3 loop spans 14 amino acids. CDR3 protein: CASSLWGVADTQYF. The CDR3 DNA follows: TGTGCCAGCAGTTTATGGGGCGTGGCAGATACGCAGTATTTT.

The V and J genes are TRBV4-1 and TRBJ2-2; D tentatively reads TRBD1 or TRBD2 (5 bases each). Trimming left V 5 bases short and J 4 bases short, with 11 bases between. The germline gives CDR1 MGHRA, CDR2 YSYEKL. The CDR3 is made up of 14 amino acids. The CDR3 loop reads CASSYRDRTGELFF. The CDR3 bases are TGCGCCAGCAGCTACCGGGACCGCACCGGGGAGCTGTTTTTT.

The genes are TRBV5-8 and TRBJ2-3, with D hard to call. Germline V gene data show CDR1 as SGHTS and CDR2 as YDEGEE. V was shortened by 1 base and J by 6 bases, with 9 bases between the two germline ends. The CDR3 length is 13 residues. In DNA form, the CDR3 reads TGTGCCAGCAGCTTGCGGCTGCACGATACGCAGTATTTT. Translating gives CASSLRLHDTQYF.

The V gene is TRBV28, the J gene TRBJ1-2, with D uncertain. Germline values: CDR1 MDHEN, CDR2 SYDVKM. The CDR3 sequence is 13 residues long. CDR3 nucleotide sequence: TGTGTCACACGGGAGGCCGCACGCTATGGCTACACCTTC. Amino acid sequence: CVTREAARYGYTF.

The CDR3 DNA is TGCGCCAGCAGCTTCGGGACAGGGGGCGAGCAGTACTTC. Encoded protein: CASSFGTGGEQYF. V gene TRBV5-1 combines with J gene TRBJ2-7; 11 bases match TRBD1. V was clipped by 2 bases and J by 6 bases; unmatched bases: 1. Germline CDR1 SGHRS, CDR2 YFSETQ. CDR3 length equals 13 residues. Full variable domain (rest looked up from reference TRBV5-1 and TRBJ2-7): KAGVTQTPRYLIKTRGQQVTLSCSPISGHRSVSWYQQTPGQGLQFLFEYFSETQRNKGNFPGRFSGRQFSNSRSEMNVSTLELGDSALYLCASSFGTGGEQYFGPGTRLTVT.